The source of this T cell receptor (beta chain) is a study of blood T cell repertoires in COVID-19. Study-wide context: The United States, Italy and Spain were the sources of the acute and convalescent COVID-19 samples.

The study counted Cohort 3 donors as recovered given two negative PCRs, clearance, or symptom resolution. Libraries were prepared by immunoSEQ multiplex PCR; TCRdb keeps only in-frame clonotypes and omits some of them. The table lists some 420,000 clones, around 87% of them singletons. CDR3 length equals 13 residues. V lost 6 bases and J lost 9, with 15 bases in between. Germline CDR1 is ENHRY and CDR2 is SYGVKD. The sequencing sample was made of PBMCs or T cells enriched from blood (not recorded which). This receptor was identified in a man aged 25 to 40 who had recovered from COVID-19. This chain connects TRBV10-3 to TRBJ2-1, with D possibly TRBD1 on 6 matching bases. The CDR3 DNA reads as TGTGCCATCAGCAGGGGCCCTCTTAGTGAGCAGTTCTTC. As protein: CAISRGPLSEQFF.